Listed here are 22 T cell receptor beta chains from one sample, sequenced in a study of blood T cell repertoires in COVID-19. Produced via immunoSEQ multiplex PCR; TCRdb's table is partial and in-frame only. Here the sample spans about 200,000 clones, 80% to 85% being singletons. The sample comprised PBMCs or T cells enriched from blood (not recorded which). The receptors here all came from a middle-aged man who had recovered from COVID-19.

The gene calls are TRBV5-1 and TRBJ2-2; 7 positions match TRBD1. Germline V gene lookup returns CDR1 SGHRS and CDR2 YFSETQ. The V segment lost 6 bases and the J segment 6 bases; nucleotides outside the gene matches: 14. This CDR3 is 16 amino acids long. DNA of the CDR3: TGCGCCAGCACGAAAACCCCGCAGGGGGACGCCGGGGAGCTGTTTTTT. Translation: CASTKTPQGDAGELFF.

The gene calls are TRBV3-1 (or the pseudogene TRBV3-2) and TRBJ1-2; D is perhaps TRBD1 (5 bases). V shed 5 bases and J shed 3 bases, with 22 bases lying between them. This CDR3 has 17 residues. In germline, CDR1 is LGHDT, CDR2 YNNKEL (reference sequence). CDR3 residues: CASSFTPGHLRYYGYTF. As DNA, the CDR3 is TGTGCCAGCAGCTTCACCCCTGGACATCTCCGATACTATGGCTACACCTTC.

The J gene is TRBJ1-5, the V gene TRBV5-1; weak D call: TRBD1 (6 bases). The CDR3 is made up of 15 amino acids. V was shortened by 1 base and J by 3 bases, with 11 bases between the two germline ends. Germline V gives CDR1 SGHRS, CDR2 YFSETQ. CDR3 residues: CASSLSGDVNQPQHF. CDR3 bases: TGCGCCAGCAGCTTGTCAGGGGACGTCAATCAGCCCCAGCATTTT. The full variable domain, in which reference TRBV5-1 and TRBJ1-5 provide the parts outside the CDR3, is KAGVTQTPRYLIKTRGQQVTLSCSPISGHRSVSWYQQTPGQGLQFLFEYFSETQRNKGNFPGRFSGRQFSNSRSEMNVSTLELGDSALYLCASSLSGDVNQPQHFGDGTRLSIL.

The rearrangement uses TRBV5-1 and TRBJ2-7, with 8 bases identical to TRBD2. The CDR3 spans 14 residues. Germline V gene data show CDR1 as SGHRS and CDR2 as YFSETQ. V lost 0 bases, J lost 5 bases, and 4 bases stayed unmatched. In DNA form, the CDR3 reads TGCGCCAGCAGCTTGGCCCTGCGGGGGGACGAGCAGTACTTC. This encodes CASSLALRGDEQYF.

J is TRBJ1-5 and V is TRBV15, with D possibly TRBD1 on 5 matching bases. The CDR3 has 12 residues. Germline V gene sequence: CDR1 LNHNV, CDR2 YYDKDF (reference sequence). The V end was cut by 0 bases, the J end by 14 bases, with 11 bases between. CDR3 sequence: CATSRDQSGKHF. CDR3 coding DNA: TGTGCCACCAGCAGAGATCAGTCAGGGAAGCATTTT.

The chain uses TRBV5-1 and TRBJ1-5, with 11 bases that match TRBD1. The CDR3 has 15 residues. Unmatched junction bases numbered 7, after V lost 5 bases and J lost 6 bases. From germline, CDR1 is SGHRS and CDR2 YFSETQ. CDR3 amino acids: CASRQGTGGGQPQHF. The CDR3 DNA reads TGCGCCAGCAGGCAAGGGACAGGGGGAGGTCAGCCCCAGCATTTT.

This clone was recorded once. The V gene is TRBV5-1, the J gene TRBJ1-6, with TRBD1 matching over 7 bases. The trim removed 4 bases at V and 6 bases at J, leaving 7 bases unmatched. Germline CDR1 and CDR2: SGHRS and YFSETQ. This CDR3 has 15 amino acids. CDR3: CASSPEGASNSPLHF. The CDR3 DNA reads as TGCGCCAGCAGCCCCGAGGGGGCCAGTAATTCACCCCTCCACTTT.

V is TRBV2 and J is TRBJ1-2; no clear D. This CDR3 comprises 13 residues. Germline loops: CDR1 SNHLY, CDR2 FYNNEI. Between the trimmed V and J ends, which lost 6 bases and 4 bases, there was a span of 12 bases. The CDR3 is CASSYTSSYGYTF. The DNA of the CDR3 is TGTGCCAGCAGCTATACGAGCTCCTATGGCTACACCTTC.

The chain links TRBV10-1 to TRBJ1-1; 7 nucleotides align to TRBD1. The CDR3 has 13 amino acids. The V segment lost 4 bases and the J segment 4 bases; nucleotides outside the gene matches: 3. Looked up from germline, CDR1 is WNHNN and CDR2 is SYGVQD (reference sequence). CDR3 amino acids: CASSAGTATEAFF. The DNA for the CDR3 is TGCGCCAGCAGTGCGGGGACAGCCACTGAAGCTTTCTTT.

This clone was detected a few times. The genes are TRBV7-6 and TRBJ2-1; D uncertain. Germline CDR1 reads SGHVS; CDR2 reads FNYEAQ. CDR3 length: 14 amino acids. Trimming stripped 5 bases from V and 5 bases from J, with 13 bases between. The chain's CDR3 is CASSPSGTHNEQFF. CDR3 coding DNA: TGTGCCAGCAGCCCTAGTGGCACGCACAATGAGCAGTTCTTC. Filled out from reference TRBV7-6 and TRBJ2-1, the complete variable domain reads GAGVSQSPRYKVTKRGQDVALRCDPISGHVSLYWYRQALGQGPEFLTYFNYEAQQDKSGLPNDRFSAERPEGSISTLTIQRTEQRDSAMYRCASSPSGTHNEQFFGPGTRLTVL.

This clone showed up just a few times. The chain is built from TRBV3-1 (or the pseudogene TRBV3-2) and TRBJ1-1, with TRBD1 matching 10 bases. This CDR3 comprises 14 residues. V lost 4 bases, J lost 4 bases, and 3 bases stayed unmatched. Germline CDR1 is LGHDT and CDR2 is YNNKEL (reference sequence). CDR3 DNA: TGTGCCAGCAGCCCACGGGACAGGGGCACTGAAGCTTTCTTT. Encoded protein: CASSPRDRGTEAFF.

The chain joins TRBV5-1 to TRBJ1-4; D uncertain. V gave up 0 bases and J gave up 7 bases, with 13 bases separating them. There are 15 residues in the CDR3. Germline assignment: CDR1 SGHRS and CDR2 YFSETQ. The CDR3 reads CASSLATGRGEKLFF. Written as DNA, the CDR3 is TGCGCCAGCAGCTTGGCAACGGGGAGAGGTGAAAAACTGTTTTTT.

The V call is TRBV18, the J call TRBJ1-2; TRBD1 matches 7 bases. CDR1 is KGHSH and CDR2 is LQKENI in the germline V gene. This CDR3 spans 14 amino acids. Losses at the gene ends were 4 bases for V and 1 base for J; bases not matched to a gene: 3. CDR3 sequence reads: CASSRQGNNYGYTF. The CDR3 DNA reads as TGTGCCAGCTCACGACAGGGTAATAACTATGGCTACACCTTC. The full variable domain, its missing parts supplied by reference TRBV18 and TRBJ1-2, is NAGVMQNPRHLVRRRGQEARLRCSPMKGHSHVYWYRQLPEEGLKFMVYLQKENIIDESGMPKERFSAEFPKEGPSILRIQQVVRGDSAAYFCASSRQGNNYGYTFGSGTRLTVV.

This chain connects TRBV5-6 to TRBJ1-1; D is possibly TRBD1 (6 bases). The CDR3 totals 14 residues. Per germline, CDR1 SGHDT and CDR2 YYEEEE. V was shortened by 1 base and J by 10 bases, with 17 bases between the two germline ends. The CDR3 nucleotides are TGTGCCAGCAGCTTGAGACAGGCCTTTGTTAGAGCTTTCTTT. Translating it yields CASSLRQAFVRAFF.

Written as DNA, the CDR3 is TGTGCCAGCAGCCAAGGTACAGCCTTCAATGAGCAGTTCTTC. Protein sequence: CASSQGTAFNEQFF. The chain employs TRBV3-1 (or the pseudogene TRBV3-2) and TRBJ2-1; no clear D gene. Trimming pared 1 base from V and 6 bases from J, leaving 10 bases between. CDR3 length: 14 residues. Germline CDR1 LGHDT, CDR2 YNNKEL (reference sequence).

The chain recombines TRBV19 with TRBJ1-1, with unresolved D. The V end was cut by 6 bases, the J end by 7 bases, with 15 bases between. Germline values: CDR1 LNHDA, CDR2 SQIVND (reference sequence). The CDR3 has 13 amino acids. As DNA, the CDR3 is TGTGCCAGTAGGGGATTTGACGGGAATGAAGCTTTCTTT. It yields the protein CASRGFDGNEAFF.

The chain employs TRBV5-1 and TRBJ1-2; possible D gene TRBD1, 5 bases. Trimming cost V 5 bases and J 4 bases, with 12 bases left between them. Germline CDR1 SGHRS, CDR2 YFSETQ. The CDR3 has 13 amino acids. This chain's CDR3 is CASSPSGGYGYTF. The CDR3, as DNA: TGCGCCAGCAGTCCGTCCGGGGGCTATGGCTACACCTTC.

CDR3 loop: CASSPLGGGNYGYTF. The CDR3 bases are TGCGCCAGCAGCCCCCTGGGAGGAGGTAACTATGGCTACACCTTC. The chain employs TRBV5-1 and TRBJ1-2; unclear D gene. Trimming left V 4 bases short and J 1 base short, with 14 bases between. The germline V gene has CDR1 SGHRS and CDR2 YFSETQ. This CDR3 region has 15 residues.

The rearrangement uses TRBV27 and TRBJ2-5, with 8 bases aligning to TRBD1. CDR1 MNHEY and CDR2 SMNVEV come from the germline V gene (reference sequence). There are 15 residues in the CDR3. With V trimmed by 4 bases and J by 5 bases, 9 bases remained unmatched. The CDR3 coding sequence is TGTGCCAGCAGTTGGCGACAGGGGATGGAGGAGACCCAGTACTTC. Protein product: CASSWRQGMEETQYF.

The J gene is TRBJ1-2, the V gene TRBV28; possibly TRBD1 for D (6 bases). CDR1 MDHEN and CDR2 SYDVKM come from the germline V gene. The CDR3 totals 14 residues. V lost 2 bases to trimming and J lost 7 bases, with 14 bases between them. The CDR3 protein is CASSLVQGRVGYTF. In nucleotides, the CDR3 is TGTGCCAGCAGTTTAGTTCAGGGGCGGGTTGGCTACACCTTC.

The chain links TRBV7-2 to TRBJ2-7; TRBD2 matches at 9 bases. The germline V gene has CDR1 SGHTA and CDR2 FQGNSA. The CDR3 runs to 15 residues. J gave up 0 bases and V 5 bases, and 5 bases lay outside the gene matches. The DNA of the CDR3 is TGTGCCAGCAGCGTCACAGCGGGGGGCTCCTACGAGCAGTACTTC. Its protein is CASSVTAGGSYEQYF.

The rearrangement joins TRBV7-9 to TRBJ2-5; maybe TRBD2 (6 bases). This CDR3 spans 15 amino acids. V lost 7 bases to trimming and J lost 1 base, with 16 bases between them. Germline V CDR1 and CDR2: SEHNR, FQNEAQ (reference sequence). The CDR3 DNA is TGTGCCAGCAATCAATTGGGACTGCCCCAAGAGACCCAGTACTTC. This gives the protein CASNQLGLPQETQYF.